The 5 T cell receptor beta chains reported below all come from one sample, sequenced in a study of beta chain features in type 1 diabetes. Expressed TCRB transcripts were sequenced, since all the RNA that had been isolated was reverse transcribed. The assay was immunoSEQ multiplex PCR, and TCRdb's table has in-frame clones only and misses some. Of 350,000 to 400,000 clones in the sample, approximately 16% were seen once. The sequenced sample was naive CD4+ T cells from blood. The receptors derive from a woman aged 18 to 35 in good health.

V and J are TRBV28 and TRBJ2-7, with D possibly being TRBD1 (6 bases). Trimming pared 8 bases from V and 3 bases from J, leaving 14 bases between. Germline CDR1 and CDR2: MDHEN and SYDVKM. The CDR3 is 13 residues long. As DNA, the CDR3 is TGTGCCAGCGGCGGACAGCCCCACTACGAGCAGTACTTC. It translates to CASGGQPHYEQYF.

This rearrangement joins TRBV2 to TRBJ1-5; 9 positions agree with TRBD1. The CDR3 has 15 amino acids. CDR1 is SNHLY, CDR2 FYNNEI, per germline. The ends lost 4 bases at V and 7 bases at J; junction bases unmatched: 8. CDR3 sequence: CASSAGTGILQPQHF. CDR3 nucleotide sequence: TGTGCCAGCAGTGCCGGGACAGGGATTCTCCAGCCCCAGCATTTT.

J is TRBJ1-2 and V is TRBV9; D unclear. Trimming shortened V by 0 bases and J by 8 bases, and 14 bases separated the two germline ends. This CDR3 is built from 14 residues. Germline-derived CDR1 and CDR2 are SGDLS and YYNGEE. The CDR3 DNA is TGTGCCAGCAGCGTAGGGGAGCCAGTAGGAGGCTACACCTTC. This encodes CASSVGEPVGGYTF. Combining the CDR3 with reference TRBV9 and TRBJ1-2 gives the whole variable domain DSGVTQTPKHLITATGQRVTLRCSPRSGDLSVYWYQQSLDQGLQFLIQYYNGEERAKGNILERFSAQQFPDLHSELNLSSLELGDSALYFCASSVGEPVGGYTFGSGTRLTVV.

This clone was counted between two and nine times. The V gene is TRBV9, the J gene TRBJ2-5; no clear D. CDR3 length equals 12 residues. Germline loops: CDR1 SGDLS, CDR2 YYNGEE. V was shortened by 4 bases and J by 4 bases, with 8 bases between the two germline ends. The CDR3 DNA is TGTGCCAGCAGCCCTCCCGGAGAGACCCAGTACTTC. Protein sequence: CASSPPGETQYF.

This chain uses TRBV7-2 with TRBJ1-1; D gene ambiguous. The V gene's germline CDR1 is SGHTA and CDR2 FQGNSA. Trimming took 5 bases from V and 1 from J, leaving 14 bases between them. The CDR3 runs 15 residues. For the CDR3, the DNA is TGTGCCAGCAGCCGAACGCCGGCGGGGAACACTGAAGCTTTCTTT. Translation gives CASSRTPAGNTEAFF.